Below, 23 T cell receptor beta chains from the same sample are listed, as sequenced in a study of CD8+ T cells in alopecia areata. Following extraction, RNA underwent reverse transcription to cDNA, which served as the sequencing template. Generated by immunoSEQ multiplex PCR, the TCRdb table keeps only in-frame clones and is missing some. The sample holds approximately 130,000 clones; 45% to 50% are singletons and the top ten take roughly a tenth. The sequenced material came from NKG2D-low CD8+ T cells sorted from blood. These receptors all stem from a human donor with alopecia areata.

Comment on this clone: Other DNA sequences within the sample encode an identical CDR3. This chain joins TRBV29-1 and TRBJ2-5, with D maybe TRBD2 (6 bases). Germline loops: CDR1 SQVTM, CDR2 ANQGSEA. V was cut by 6 bases and J by 4 bases, with 12 bases left in between. There are 12 residues in the CDR3. DNA for the CDR3: TGCAGCGTGGAGGGACTGGCAGAGACCCAGTACTTC. Encoded protein: CSVEGLAETQYF.

The chain is built from TRBV19 and TRBJ1-6; D is perhaps TRBD1 (5 bases). The germline V gene encodes CDR1 LNHDA and CDR2 SQIVND (reference sequence). Trimming removed 4 bases from V and 3 bases from J, with 13 bases in between. CDR3 size: 16 residues. CDR3 sequence (DNA): TGTGCCAGTAGTAAGCAGGGAGGCGGCTATAATTCACCCCTCCACTTT. Residues: CASSKQGGGYNSPLHF.

Comment on this clone: The identical CDR3 is also encoded by other nucleotide sequences in the sample. V gene TRBV30 combines with J gene TRBJ2-1; D gene unclear. Looked up from germline, CDR1 is GTSNPN and CDR2 is SVGIG (reference sequence). The CDR3 has 10 residues. The germline V and J ends were trimmed by 0 bases and 7 bases, with 1 base remaining between them. The CDR3 reads CAWSVNEQFF. In DNA, the CDR3 is TGTGCCTGGAGTGTTAATGAGCAGTTCTTC.

This clone was counted a few times. CDR3: CASSSRGGDNGANVLTF. The CDR3 DNA sequence: TGTGCCAGCTCATCGAGGGGCGGGGATAATGGGGCCAACGTCCTGACTTTC. The chain has TRBV18 and TRBJ2-6, with TRBD2 as a possible D gene (6 bases). V lost 5 bases and J lost 3, with 17 bases in between. CDR1 KGHSH and CDR2 LQKENI come from the germline V gene. The CDR3 covers 17 residues. The full variable domain, completed using reference TRBV18 and TRBJ2-6, is NAGVMQNPRHLVRRRGQEARLRCSPMKGHSHVYWYRQLPEEGLKFMVYLQKENIIDESGMPKERFSAEFPKEGPSILRIQQVVRGDSAAYFCASSSRGGDNGANVLTFGAGSRLTVL.

The chain carries TRBV29-1 and TRBJ2-3; 10 positions match TRBD1. The CDR3 is 15 residues long. The junction had 5 bases not matched to a gene; V was cut back by 3 bases and J by 2 bases. Germline V gene lookup returns CDR1 SQVTM and CDR2 ANQGSEA. This chain's CDR3 is CSVDLGTGATDTQYF. DNA of the CDR3: TGCAGCGTTGATCTCGGGACAGGGGCCACAGATACGCAGTATTTT.

The V gene is TRBV19, the J gene TRBJ1-1; D gene uncertain. CDR1 and CDR2 from the germline V gene are LNHDA and SQIVND (reference sequence). The CDR3 covers 15 residues. V gave up 7 bases and J gave up 5 bases, with 20 bases separating them. DNA of the CDR3: TGTGCCAGTAAGGACCCAACCGTGGAGAGTACTGAAGCTTTCTTT. It encodes CASKDPTVESTEAFF.

Comment on this clone: Other DNA variants within this sample encode the same CDR3. J is TRBJ2-6 and V is TRBV9; no clear D. This CDR3 is built from 14 residues. Between the trimmed V and J ends, which lost 0 bases and 1 base, there was a span of 2 bases. Germline-derived CDR1 and CDR2 are SGDLS and YYNGEE. The CDR3 DNA reads as TGTGCCAGCAGCGTAGGGTCTGGGGCCAACGTCCTGACTTTC. It yields the protein CASSVGSGANVLTF.

The genes are TRBV11-2 and TRBJ2-7; D gene unclear. The V end lost 6 bases, the J end lost 0 bases, and 6 bases lay between the germline ends. CDR1 is SGHAT, CDR2 FQNNGV, per germline. The CDR3 has 12 amino acids. CDR3 sequence (DNA): TGTGCCAGCAGTTTATACTCCTACGAGCAGTACTTC. This gives the protein CASSLYSYEQYF.

The chain joins TRBV27 to TRBJ1-2; unclear D gene. Trimming stripped 6 bases from V and 5 bases from J, with 7 bases between. Germline loops: CDR1 MNHEY, CDR2 SMNVEV (reference sequence). The CDR3 has 11 residues. The CDR3: CASSPGYGYTF. The CDR3 DNA reads TGTGCCAGCAGCCCCGGGTATGGCTACACCTTC.

The chain links TRBV27 to TRBJ2-4; TRBD2 matches 8 bases. CDR3 length: 15 residues. The germline V gene has CDR1 MNHEY and CDR2 SMNVEV (reference sequence). V lost 6 bases to trimming and J lost 7 bases; unmatched junction nucleotides: 11. CDR3 protein: CASSLVAGKSNIQYF. DNA of the CDR3: TGTGCCAGCAGCCTAGTAGCGGGGAAGTCGAACATTCAGTACTTC.

This clone was recorded once. The rearrangement uses TRBV4-3 and TRBJ2-1, with 15 bases fitting TRBD2. Germline V CDR1 and CDR2: LGHNA, YSLEER. The trim removed 2 bases at V and 8 bases at J, leaving 10 bases unmatched. The CDR3 has 18 residues. The CDR3 spells CASSQFLTGTSGRHEQFF. In DNA, the CDR3 is TGCGCCAGCAGCCAATTTTTAACGGGGACTAGCGGGAGGCATGAGCAGTTCTTC.

This clone was recorded a few times. V is TRBV7-9 and J is TRBJ2-1; D gene ambiguous. CDR3 length: 13 residues. Trimming took off 5 bases at V and 8 bases at J, with 13 bases between the two ends. The germline V gene has CDR1 SEHNR and CDR2 FQNEAQ (reference sequence). CDR3 amino acids: CASSPSWADEQFF. In DNA form, the CDR3 reads TGTGCCAGCAGCCCAAGCTGGGCGGATGAGCAGTTCTTC. The full variable domain, rest sourced from reference TRBV7-9 and TRBJ2-1, is DTGVSQNPRHKITKRGQNVTFRCDPISEHNRLYWYRQTLGQGPEFLTYFQNEAQLEKSRLLSDRFSAERPKGSFSTLEIQRTEQGDSAMYLCASSPSWADEQFFGPGTRLTVL.

The chain couples TRBV30 to TRBJ2-7, with 7 bases fitting TRBD1. Per germline, CDR1 GTSNPN and CDR2 SVGIG (reference sequence). This CDR3 has 14 residues. V lost 3 bases, J lost 4 bases, and 9 bases stayed unmatched. The CDR3 nucleotides are TGTGCCTGGAGCAGCGACAGGGTTGGATACGAGCAGTACTTC. It specifies CAWSSDRVGYEQYF. The complete variable domain, with remaining parts taken from reference TRBV30 and TRBJ2-7, reads SQTIHQWPATLVQPVGSPLSLECTVEGTSNPNLYWYRQAAGRGLQLLFYSVGIGQISSEVPQNLSASRPQDRQFILSSKKLLLSDSGFYLCAWSSDRVGYEQYFGPGTRLTVT.

This clone showed up just a few times. V usage is TRBV29-1 and J usage is TRBJ2-1, with TRBD2 identical over 9 bases. CDR1 and CDR2 from the germline V gene are SQVTM and ANQGSEA. V shed 0 bases and J 4 bases; nucleotides not matched to a gene: 10. The CDR3 extends over 17 amino acids. The CDR3 spells CSVEEGTTSGFYNEQFF. DNA for the CDR3: TGCAGCGTTGAAGAGGGGACGACTAGCGGCTTTTACAATGAGCAGTTCTTC.

This chain joins TRBV15 and TRBJ2-7; tentative D call: TRBD1 (6 bases). There are 15 residues in the CDR3. The ends were cut back, 0 bases at V and 1 base at J, with 10 bases in the middle. Germline V gives CDR1 LNHNV, CDR2 YYDKDF (reference sequence). The CDR3 loop reads CATSRDGTPSYEQYF. The CDR3, as DNA: TGTGCCACCAGCAGAGATGGGACACCTTCCTACGAGCAGTACTTC.

The chain combines TRBV29-1 with TRBJ2-7; TRBD1 matches 7 bases. Germline values: CDR1 SQVTM, CDR2 ANQGSEA. The V and J ends lost 5 bases and 2 bases, in that order; junction bases with no gene match: 3. CDR3 size: 12 residues. The CDR3 DNA sequence: TGCAGCGTTTTTACAGGGGCCTACGAGCAGTACTTC. It translates to CSVFTGAYEQYF.

This clone was found a few times. The chain uses TRBV6-1 and TRBJ1-2; D remains unclear. V was pared by 3 bases and J by 3 bases, with 8 bases between. The CDR3 is 13 residues long. Germline V gene sequence: CDR1 MNHNS, CDR2 SASEGT. The DNA for the CDR3 is TGTGCCAGCAGTGATTCGTCAGACTATGGCTACACCTTC. It codes for CASSDSSDYGYTF.

The V call is TRBV2, the J call TRBJ2-1, with 13 bases fitting TRBD2. V lost 5 bases, J lost 5 bases, and 3 bases stayed unmatched. CDR1 and CDR2 (germline): SNHLY, FYNNEI. The CDR3 is 15 amino acids. CDR3 DNA: TGTGCCAGCAGTTACGGACTAGCGGGAGACAATGAGCAGTTCTTC. As protein: CASSYGLAGDNEQFF.

The CDR3 reads CASSSWGNPAETQYF. Written as DNA, the CDR3 is TGTGCCAGCAGCTCCTGGGGCAACCCCGCGGAGACCCAGTACTTC. The chain links TRBV7-2 to TRBJ2-5, with D maybe TRBD1 (5 bases). Between the trimmed V and J ends, which lost 4 bases and 5 bases, there was a span of 17 bases. Germline values: CDR1 SGHTA, CDR2 FQGNSA. The length of the CDR3 is 15 residues.

The rearrangement uses TRBV4-1 and TRBJ1-2; D call uncertain. CDR1 and CDR2 from the germline V gene are MGHRA and YSYEKL. The V end lost 1 base, the J end lost 6 bases, and 9 bases lay between the germline ends. This CDR3 comprises 13 residues. Here the CDR3 DNA reads TGCGCCAGCAGCCAAGGTGCCTCGGATGGCTACACCTTC. It encodes CASSQGASDGYTF.

The chain links TRBV2 to TRBJ2-7; 9 nucleotides agree with TRBD2. V was clipped by 3 bases and J by 4 bases; unmatched bases: 4. This CDR3 spans 14 amino acids. CDR1 is SNHLY and CDR2 is FYNNEI in the germline V gene. CDR3 nucleotides: TGTGCCAGCAGTGAGGCTAGCGGGGTTTACGAGCAGTACTTC. This gives the protein CASSEASGVYEQYF.

The V call is TRBV7-2, the J call TRBJ2-1; TRBD1 matches 8 bases. The CDR3 runs 15 residues. CDR1 is SGHTA and CDR2 is FQGNSA in the germline V gene. V trimming: 3 bases; J trimming: 8 bases; junction bases outside the gene matches: 9. CDR3 sequence (DNA): TGTGCCAGCAGCTTCTTAGAGGACAGGGTCGATGAGCAGTTCTTC. This translates into CASSFLEDRVDEQFF. Variable domain in full (rest from reference TRBV7-2 and TRBJ2-1): GAGVSQSPSNKVTEKGKDVELRCDPISGHTALYWYRQSLGQGLEFLIYFQGNSAPDKSGLPSDRFSAERTGGSVSTLTIQRTQQEDSAVYLCASSFLEDRVDEQFFGPGTRLTVL.

The chain is built from TRBV5-1 and TRBJ2-7, with D unresolved. CDR1 SGHRS and CDR2 YFSETQ come from the germline V gene. CDR3 length: 15 residues. Trimming left V 6 bases short and J 1 base short, with 17 bases between. CDR3 in amino acids: CASNPLGRESYEQYF. CDR3 bases: TGCGCCAGCAACCCTCTCGGCAGAGAGTCCTACGAGCAGTACTTC.